This T cell receptor (beta chain) derives from a study of T-cell reconstitution after alpha-beta-depleted transplantation in children. This clonotype was detected a few times. As yet, its antigen is unknown. The V end was cut by 3 bases, the J end by 5 bases, with 16 bases between. Germline loops: CDR1 DFQATT, CDR2 SNEGSKA (reference sequence). CDR3 length: 14 amino acids. Study-wide results and limits: T-cell numbers and diversity one year post-transplant derived largely from freshly generated T cells. The origin of alpha-beta T cells about two months after transplant was reportedly several hundred expanded graft clones.

Unique molecular identifiers featured in how the TCRbeta library was prepared. In TCRdb, the PCR reads were re-called with MiXCR into one record per CDR3 protein. This table holds a few hundred thousand distinct CDR3 sequences, over 20% found once. The sequence was collected from a boy younger than two with Wiskott-Aldrich syndrome, due to receive a stem cell transplant. The chain links TRBV20-1 to TRBJ1-1; no definite D call. The sample in question was PBMCs, obtained before TCRalphabeta/CD19-depleted stem cell transplant. CDR3 protein: CSARRSLGRTEAFF. The CDR3 DNA reads TGCAGTGCTAGGCGGTCCTTGGGGAGGACTGAAGCTTTCTTT.